The rows below give T cell receptor beta chains drawn from one sample of a study of CD8 T cells in Susac syndrome. Using its own MiXCR run on the immunoSEQ multiplex PCR reads, TCRdb lists one record per CDR3 protein. Of around 130,000 distinct CDR3 sequences in the sample, approximately 95% were seen once. The material sequenced was CD4+ T cells from PBMCs. These receptors came from a human donor with multiple sclerosis. Each CDR3 is given with its conserved first and last residue. A D gene is named only where the DNA matches it firmly. The listing skips clone size in some rows; elsewhere it reads once, few, many or a size class.

v_gene: TRBV29-1
j_gene: TRBJ2-3
d_gene: TRBD2
abundance: once
CDR3aa: CSGLAVTDTQYF
CDR3nt: TGCAGCGGGCTAGCGGTCACAGATACGCAGTATTTT

v_gene: TRBV7-8
j_gene: TRBJ2-5
d_gene: TRBD1
abundance: .
CDR3aa: CASRQGSAETQYF
CDR3nt: TGTGCCAGCAGACAGGGGAGCGCAGAGACCCAGTACTTC

v_gene: TRBV9
j_gene: TRBJ2-2
d_gene: .
abundance: .
CDR3aa: CASSSDRELFF
CDR3nt: TGTGCCAGCAGCTCTGACAGGGAGCTGTTTTTT

v_gene: TRBV12-3/TRBV12-4
j_gene: TRBJ2-3
d_gene: .
abundance: once
CDR3aa: CATISPPNTQYF
CDR3nt: TGTGCCACCATTTCCCCTCCTAATACGCAGTATTTT

v_gene: TRBV9
j_gene: TRBJ2-1
d_gene: .
abundance: .
CDR3aa: CASSVEIQAREQFF
CDR3nt: TGTGCCAGCAGCGTAGAAATCCAGGCTAGGGAGCAGTTCTTC

v_gene: TRBV9
j_gene: TRBJ2-2
d_gene: TRBD1
abundance: .
CDR3aa: CASSGLTGTSTGELFF
CDR3nt: TGTGCCAGCAGCGGACTGACAGGGACCTCCACCGGGGAGCTGTTTTTT

v_gene: TRBV12-3/TRBV12-4
j_gene: TRBJ1-5
d_gene: TRBD1
abundance: .
CDR3aa: CASRLDRVRDSNQPQHF
CDR3nt: TGTGCCAGCAGGCTAGACAGGGTTAGGGATAGCAATCAGCCCCAGCATTTT

v_gene: TRBV5-4
j_gene: TRBJ1-2
d_gene: .
abundance: .
CDR3aa: CASRQDGTVVNYGYTF
CDR3nt: TGTGCCAGCAGGCAGGACGGGACGGTCGTTAACTATGGCTACACCTTC

v_gene: TRBV6-5
j_gene: TRBJ1-6
d_gene: .
abundance: once
CDR3aa: CASSYSIGGSSYNSPLHF
CDR3nt: TGTGCCAGCAGTTACTCGATTGGGGGGAGCTCCTATAATTCACCCCTCCACTTT

v_gene: TRBV20-1
j_gene: TRBJ1-1
d_gene: .
abundance: .
CDR3aa: CSARDYGLNTEAFF
CDR3nt: TGCAGTGCTAGAGATTACGGACTGAACACTGAAGCTTTCTTT

v_gene: TRBV3-1
j_gene: TRBJ2-3
d_gene: TRBD2
abundance: .
CDR3aa: CASRETSGSTDTQYF
CDR3nt: TGTGCCAGCAGGGAGACTAGCGGGAGCACAGATACGCAGTATTTT

v_gene: TRBV5-4
j_gene: TRBJ2-3
d_gene: .
abundance: .
CDR3aa: CASSLDGRVKGVTQYF
CDR3nt: TGTGCCAGCAGCTTGGACGGCAGGGTAAAAGGGGTGACGCAGTATTTT

v_gene: TRBV6-1
j_gene: TRBJ2-5
d_gene: TRBD2
abundance: once
CDR3aa: CASSTGGTSGSRGRETQYF
CDR3nt: TGTGCCAGCAGTACCGGGGGGACTAGCGGGAGCCGCGGTAGGGAGACCCAGTACTTC

v_gene: TRBV6-5
j_gene: TRBJ1-5
d_gene: .
abundance: .
CDR3aa: CASRSALENQPQHF
CDR3nt: TGTGCCAGCAGATCAGCTCTGGAGAATCAGCCCCAGCATTTT

v_gene: TRBV2
j_gene: TRBJ1-5
d_gene: .
abundance: .
CDR3aa: CASRLGSGSNQPQHF
CDR3nt: TGTGCCAGCAGACTCGGGTCCGGGAGCAATCAGCCCCAGCATTTT

v_gene: TRBV3-1
j_gene: TRBJ1-2
d_gene: .
abundance: .
CDR3aa: CASSQGGRLNYGYTF
CDR3nt: TGTGCCAGCAGCCAGGGGGGTCGACTGAACTATGGCTACACCTTC

v_gene: TRBV30
j_gene: TRBJ1-1
d_gene: .
abundance: .
CDR3aa: CAWSVLPGKSTEAFF
CDR3nt: TGTGCCTGGAGTGTACTCCCAGGGAAGAGCACTGAAGCTTTCTTT

v_gene: TRBV30
j_gene: TRBJ2-7
d_gene: .
abundance: .
CDR3aa: CAWSATGNEQYF
CDR3nt: TGTGCCTGGAGTGCAACGGGGAACGAGCAGTACTTC

v_gene: TRBV9
j_gene: TRBJ2-3
d_gene: .
abundance: .
CDR3aa: CASSAVGTDTQYF
CDR3nt: TGTGCCAGCAGTGCAGTGGGCACAGATACGCAGTATTTT

v_gene: TRBV5-1
j_gene: TRBJ1-2
d_gene: TRBD1
abundance: .
CDR3aa: CASSWGQGEYGYTF
CDR3nt: TGCGCCAGCAGCTGGGGACAGGGAGAATATGGCTACACCTTC

v_gene: TRBV7-2
j_gene: TRBJ2-7
d_gene: .
abundance: .
CDR3aa: CASSLFPGRSYEQYF
CDR3nt: TGTGCCAGCAGCTTATTTCCGGGCCGCTCCTACGAGCAGTACTTC

v_gene: TRBV30
j_gene: TRBJ2-7
d_gene: .
abundance: .
CDR3aa: CAWGTLPYEQYF
CDR3nt: TGTGCCTGGGGGACTCTTCCCTACGAGCAGTACTTC

v_gene: TRBV18
j_gene: TRBJ2-7
d_gene: TRBD1
abundance: .
CDR3aa: CASSPGTASSYEQYF
CDR3nt: TGTGCCAGCTCACCGGGGACAGCGAGCTCCTACGAGCAGTACTTC

v_gene: TRBV12-3/TRBV12-4
j_gene: TRBJ2-1
d_gene: .
abundance: .
CDR3aa: CASSQQGRSYNEQFF
CDR3nt: TGTGCCAGCAGTCAACAGGGTCGCTCCTACAATGAGCAGTTCTTC

v_gene: TRBV27
j_gene: TRBJ1-1
d_gene: .
abundance: .
CDR3aa: CASSSRANTEAFF
CDR3nt: TGTGCCAGCAGTTCCAGGGCGAACACTGAAGCTTTCTTT

v_gene: TRBV30
j_gene: TRBJ1-5
d_gene: .
abundance: .
CDR3aa: CACTRGRNQPQHF
CDR3nt: TGTGCCTGTACCCGGGGTCGAAATCAGCCCCAGCATTTT

v_gene: TRBV6-5
j_gene: TRBJ2-1
d_gene: TRBD2
abundance: .
CDR3aa: CASSSMTSGRAREQFF
CDR3nt: TGTGCCAGCAGTTCGATGACTAGCGGGAGGGCCCGGGAGCAGTTCTTC

v_gene: TRBV6-1
j_gene: TRBJ1-5
d_gene: TRBD1
abundance: .
CDR3aa: CASSPTTTGARNQPQHF
CDR3nt: TGTGCCAGCAGCCCTACCACCACAGGGGCCCGCAATCAGCCCCAGCATTTT

v_gene: TRBV29-1
j_gene: TRBJ2-5
d_gene: TRBD2
abundance: .
CDR3aa: CSVETLAGTQETQYF
CDR3nt: TGCAGCGTTGAGACGCTAGCGGGGACACAAGAGACCCAGTACTTC

v_gene: TRBV6-1
j_gene: TRBJ1-5
d_gene: TRBD1
abundance: .
CDR3aa: CASSGTPPGTDYSNQPQHF
CDR3nt: TGTGCCAGCAGTGGGACGCCCCCGGGGACAGATTATAGCAATCAGCCCCAGCATTTT

v_gene: TRBV20-1
j_gene: TRBJ2-3
d_gene: .
abundance: .
CDR3aa: CSALGFTDTQYF
CDR3nt: TGCAGTGCTCTGGGTTTCACAGATACGCAGTATTTT

v_gene: TRBV20-1
j_gene: TRBJ2-4
d_gene: .
abundance: .
CDR3aa: CSASGQGRENIQYF
CDR3nt: TGCAGTGCTAGCGGGCAGGGGCGTGAGAACATTCAGTACTTC

v_gene: TRBV12-3/TRBV12-4
j_gene: TRBJ2-1
d_gene: TRBD1
abundance: once
CDR3aa: CASSSGQVNYNEQFF
CDR3nt: TGTGCCAGCAGTTCAGGACAGGTCAACTACAATGAGCAGTTCTTC

v_gene: TRBV6-5
j_gene: TRBJ2-3
d_gene: TRBD2
abundance: .
CDR3aa: CASRRGAIYTDTQYF
CDR3nt: TGTGCCAGCAGGCGGGGGGCTATCTACACAGATACGCAGTATTTT

v_gene: TRBV7-3
j_gene: TRBJ2-7
d_gene: .
abundance: .
CDR3aa: CASSLSGGLEQYF
CDR3nt: TGTGCCAGCAGCTTATCCGGCGGCTTAGAGCAGTACTTC

v_gene: TRBV7-2
j_gene: TRBJ2-7
d_gene: TRBD2
abundance: .
CDR3aa: CATTMGGGAYEQYF
CDR3nt: TGTGCCACCACCATGGGCGGGGGGGCCTACGAGCAGTACTTC

v_gene: TRBV5-6
j_gene: TRBJ2-5
d_gene: .
abundance: .
CDR3aa: CASSLIALETQYF
CDR3nt: TGTGCCAGCAGCCTAATCGCGCTTGAGACCCAGTACTTC

v_gene: TRBV29-1
j_gene: TRBJ2-7
d_gene: .
abundance: .
CDR3aa: CSFTGPLEQYF
CDR3nt: TGCAGCTTTACAGGACCTCTCGAGCAGTACTTC

v_gene: TRBV20-1
j_gene: TRBJ2-1
d_gene: TRBD2
abundance: .
CDR3aa: CSARASGRTYNEQFF
CDR3nt: TGCAGTGCTAGAGCGAGCGGGAGGACCTACAATGAGCAGTTCTTC

v_gene: TRBV5-1
j_gene: TRBJ2-1
d_gene: TRBD2
abundance: .
CDR3aa: CASSPGLAQPREQFF
CDR3nt: TGCGCCAGCAGCCCCGGACTAGCGCAGCCCCGTGAGCAGTTCTTC

v_gene: TRBV24-1
j_gene: TRBJ2-6
d_gene: .
abundance: .
CDR3aa: CATSDYTRGPGANVLTF
CDR3nt: TGTGCCACCAGTGATTACACCAGGGGCCCCGGGGCCAACGTCCTGACTTTC

v_gene: TRBV14
j_gene: TRBJ2-7
d_gene: TRBD2
abundance: .
CDR3aa: CASSLETSGIREQYF
CDR3nt: TGTGCCAGCAGCCTAGAGACTAGCGGGATCCGCGAGCAGTACTTC

v_gene: TRBV21-1
j_gene: TRBJ2-3
d_gene: .
abundance: .
CDR3aa: CASSKGRGAGENTDTQYF
CDR3nt: TGTGCCAGCAGCAAAGGTCGGGGAGCGGGAGAAAACACAGATACGCAGTATTTT